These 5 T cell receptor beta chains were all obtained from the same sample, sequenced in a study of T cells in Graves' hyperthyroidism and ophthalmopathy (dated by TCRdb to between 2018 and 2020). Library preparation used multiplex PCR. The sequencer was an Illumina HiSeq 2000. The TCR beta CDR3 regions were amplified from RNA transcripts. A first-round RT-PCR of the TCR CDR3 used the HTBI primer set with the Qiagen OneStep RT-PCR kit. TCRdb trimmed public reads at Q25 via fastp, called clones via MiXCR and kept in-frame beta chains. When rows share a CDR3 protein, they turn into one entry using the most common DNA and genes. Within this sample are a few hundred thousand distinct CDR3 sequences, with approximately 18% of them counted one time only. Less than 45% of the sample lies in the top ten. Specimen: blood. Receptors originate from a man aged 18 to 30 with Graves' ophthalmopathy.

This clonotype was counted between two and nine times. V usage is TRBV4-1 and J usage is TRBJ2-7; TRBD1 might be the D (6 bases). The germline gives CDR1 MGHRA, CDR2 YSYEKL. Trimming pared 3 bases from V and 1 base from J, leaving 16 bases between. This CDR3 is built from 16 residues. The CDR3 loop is CASSHKVSDSSYEQYF. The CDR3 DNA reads TGCGCCAGCAGCCACAAAGTGTCGGACAGTTCCTACGAGCAGTACTTC.

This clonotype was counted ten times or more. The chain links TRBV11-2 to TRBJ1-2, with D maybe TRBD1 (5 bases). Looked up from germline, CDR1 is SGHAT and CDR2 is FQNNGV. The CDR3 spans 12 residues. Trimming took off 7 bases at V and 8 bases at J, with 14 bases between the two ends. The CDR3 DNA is TGTGCCAGCACCCAGCAGGGTTTCGGCTACACCTTC. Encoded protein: CASTQQGFGYTF.

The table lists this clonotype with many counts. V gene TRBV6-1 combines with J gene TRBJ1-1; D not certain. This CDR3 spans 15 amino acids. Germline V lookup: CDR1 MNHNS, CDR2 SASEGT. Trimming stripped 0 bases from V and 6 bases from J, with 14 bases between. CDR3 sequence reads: CASSEAATGIAEAFF. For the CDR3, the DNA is TGTGCCAGCAGTGAAGCTGCCACGGGGATCGCTGAAGCTTTCTTT.

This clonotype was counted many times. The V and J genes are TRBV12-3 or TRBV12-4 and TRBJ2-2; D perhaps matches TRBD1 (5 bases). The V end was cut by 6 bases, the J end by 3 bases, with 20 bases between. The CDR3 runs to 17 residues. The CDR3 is CASRPGRSSRDTGELFF. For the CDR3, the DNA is TGTGCCAGCAGACCTGGACGGAGCAGCAGGGACACCGGGGAGCTGTTTTTT.

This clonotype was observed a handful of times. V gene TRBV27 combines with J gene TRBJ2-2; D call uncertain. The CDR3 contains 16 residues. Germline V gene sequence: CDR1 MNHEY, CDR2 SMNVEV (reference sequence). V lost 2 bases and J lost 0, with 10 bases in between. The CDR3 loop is CASSLTGASNTGELFF. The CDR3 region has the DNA TGTGCCAGCAGTTTAACGGGCGCGTCGAACACCGGGGAGCTGTTTTTT.